These 19 T cell receptor beta chains came from one sample sequenced in a study of cytomegalovirus exposure and HLA in healthy donors. PCR used 60 Vbeta primers and 13 Jbeta primers. The protocol was immunoSEQ multiplex PCR, while the TCRdb copy is restricted to in-frame clones and leaves out a portion. Of over 150,000 clones in the sample, around 85% were seen once. The material sequenced was PBMCs. These receptor sequences come from a woman aged 30 to 39 in good health and CMV-seronegative.

The CDR3 DNA follows: TGTGCCAGCACTTCCCCTGAGTTGGGACTAACGGCGGGTTACACCTTC. Protein sequence: CASTSPELGLTAGYTF. The chain joins TRBV5-4 to TRBJ1-2; TRBD1 is a possible D gene (5 bases). V lost 6 bases and J 11 bases, leaving 29 bases between the germline ends. Germline V gene sequence: CDR1 SGHNT, CDR2 YYREEE (reference sequence). This CDR3 spans 16 amino acids.

V usage is TRBV5-1 and J usage is TRBJ1-4, with D maybe TRBD1 (6 bases). Between the trimmed V and J ends, which lost 4 bases and 8 bases, there was a span of 15 bases. In germline, CDR1 is SGHRS, CDR2 YFSETQ. The CDR3 sequence is 14 residues long. In DNA form, the CDR3 reads TGCGCCAGCAGCCGGACAGTAGGCTCCGAAAAACTGTTTTTT. Its translation: CASSRTVGSEKLFF.

The V call is TRBV23-1, the J call TRBJ2-1; tentative D call: TRBD1 (6 bases). TRBV23-1 is placed among ORFs of uncertain function. The V end lost 5 bases, the J end lost 7 bases, and 9 bases lay between the germline ends. The CDR3 spans 12 residues. DNA of the CDR3: TGCGCCAGCAGTGCAACAGGGAATGAGCAGTTCTTC. This sequence encodes CASSATGNEQFF.

The genes are TRBV2 and TRBJ2-2; 7 bases fit TRBD1. Trimming took 5 bases from V and 1 from J; bases not matched to a gene: 1. Germline CDR1 and CDR2: SNHLY and FYNNEI. The CDR3 length is 14 residues. The CDR3 bases are TGTGCCAGCAGTCGGGACAGGAACACCGGGGAGCTGTTTTTT. It specifies CASSRDRNTGELFF. Supplemented by reference TRBV2 and TRBJ2-2, the full variable domain reads EPEVTQTPSHQVTQMGQEVILRCVPISNHLYFYWYRQILGQKVEFLVSFYNNEISEKSEIFDDQFSVERPDGSNFTLKIRSTKLEDSAMYFCASSRDRNTGELFFGEGSRLTVL.

The chain employs TRBV7-8 and TRBJ1-2, with TRBD1 identical over 8 bases. The CDR3 has 14 amino acids. J was trimmed by 7 bases and V by 7 bases; bases with no gene match: 11. From germline, CDR1 is SGHVS and CDR2 FQNEAQ. The CDR3 here is CASTLYRGEGGYTF. The CDR3, as DNA: TGTGCCAGCACCCTTTACAGGGGGGAGGGTGGCTACACCTTC.

The V call is TRBV9, the J call TRBJ2-2; TRBD2 matches 9 bases. The ends lost 4 bases at V and 6 bases at J; junction bases unmatched: 10. Germline V gene sequence: CDR1 SGDLS, CDR2 YYNGEE. The CDR3 sequence is 16 residues long. The CDR3 bases are TGTGCCAGCAGCCCGAAAGTAGCGGGGGTGGCCGGGGAGCTGTTTTTT. It specifies CASSPKVAGVAGELFF.

The chain has TRBV2 and TRBJ1-2, with D perhaps matching TRBD1 (5 bases). The CDR3 loop spans 14 amino acids. The germline V gene has CDR1 SNHLY and CDR2 FYNNEI. Deletions cut 3 bases from V and 0 bases from J, with 8 bases between. The CDR3 DNA is TGTGCCAGCAGTGACGGGGGGGCTAACTATGGCTACACCTTC. Protein product: CASSDGGANYGYTF.

The chain joins TRBV30 to TRBJ1-1; the D is unclear. Germline V gene sequence: CDR1 GTSNPN, CDR2 SVGIG (reference sequence). With 2 bases removed from V and 0 bases from J, the gap between germline ends came to 7 bases. The CDR3 runs to 13 residues. The CDR3 coding sequence is TGTGCCTGGAGTACAGCCATGAACACTGAAGCTTTCTTT. This translates into CAWSTAMNTEAFF.

This clone was recorded once. The chain employs TRBV2 and TRBJ1-3; tentatively, D is TRBD1 (6 bases). The CDR3 is 16 amino acids. Germline assignment: CDR1 SNHLY and CDR2 FYNNEI. Trimming removed 2 bases at V and 0 bases at J, with 11 bases between. CDR3 in DNA: TGTGCCAGCAGTGAATTACAGGGAGCCTCTGGAAACACCATATATTTT. Encoded protein: CASSELQGASGNTIYF. The variable domain in full, completed from reference TRBV2 and TRBJ1-3, reads EPEVTQTPSHQVTQMGQEVILRCVPISNHLYFYWYRQILGQKVEFLVSFYNNEISEKSEIFDDQFSVERPDGSNFTLKIRSTKLEDSAMYFCASSELQGASGNTIYFGEGSWLTVV.

The chain has TRBV6-5 and TRBJ1-5, with unresolved D. The CDR3 is made up of 13 amino acids. Germline V gene sequence: CDR1 MNHEY, CDR2 SVGAGI. Trimming removed 7 bases from V and 3 bases from J, with 10 bases in between. The DNA for the CDR3 is TGTGCCAGCACCGGCGGAATCAATCAGCCCCAGCATTTT. Its translation: CASTGGINQPQHF.

CDR3 sequence reads: CASSTWAGGERNTEAFF. CDR3 in DNA: TGCGCCAGCAGTACCTGGGCGGGGGGAGAGAGGAACACTGAAGCTTTCTTT. The chain carries TRBV10-1 and TRBJ1-1; possibly TRBD1 for D (5 bases). V was clipped by 5 bases and J by 1 base, with 20 bases between them. This CDR3 is 17 amino acids long. Germline V gene lookup returns CDR1 WNHNN and CDR2 SYGVQD (reference sequence).

The J gene is TRBJ2-3, the V gene TRBV14, with a weak D call TRBD2 (6 bases). Trimming stripped 3 bases from V and 7 bases from J, with 8 bases between. Germline CDR1 and CDR2: SGHDN and FVKESK. This CDR3 region has 12 residues. For the CDR3, the DNA is TGTGCCAGCAGCCAGCGGGACTATACGCAGTATTTT. It is translated as CASSQRDYTQYF.

The CDR3 loop is CASSVRDGYEQYF. The CDR3 DNA sequence: TGTGCCAGCAGTGTTCGGGATGGCTACGAGCAGTACTTC. The rearrangement uses TRBV6-4 and TRBJ2-7; TRBD2 might be the D (5 bases). V lost 4 bases, J lost 3 bases, and 10 bases lay in between. This CDR3 has 13 amino acids. Germline V CDR1 and CDR2: MRHNA, SNTAGT.

This chain links TRBV10-3 with TRBJ2-1; 11 nucleotides line up with TRBD1. This CDR3 is built from 13 residues. V trimming: 6 bases; J trimming: 9 bases; junction bases outside the gene matches: 4. CDR1 and CDR2 from the germline V gene are ENHRY and SYGVKD. CDR3 protein: CAIRGQGVGEQFF. CDR3 coding DNA: TGTGCCATCAGGGGACAGGGGGTCGGTGAGCAGTTCTTC.

The chain carries TRBV4-2 and TRBJ2-1; 8 bases fit TRBD1. V shed 0 bases, J shed 5 bases, and the junction held 3 bases outside the gene matches. The germline V gene has CDR1 LGHNA and CDR2 YNFKEQ. This CDR3 contains 15 residues. CDR3 residues: CASSQDGTGDNEQFF. CDR3 DNA sequence: TGTGCCAGCAGCCAAGATGGGACAGGTGACAATGAGCAGTTCTTC.

Here the CDR3 DNA reads TGTGCCAGCAGCTTACAAGGGGGCCTCAACACAGATACGCAGTATTTT. It specifies CASSLQGGLNTDTQYF. This rearrangement joins TRBV7-3 to TRBJ2-3; TRBD1 matches at 7 bases. This CDR3 has 16 residues. Looked up from germline, CDR1 is SGHTA and CDR2 is FQGTGA. Germline trimming cut 2 bases from V and 2 bases from J; bases unmatched to any gene: 7. The full variable domain, completed using reference TRBV7-3 and TRBJ2-3, is GAGVSQTPSNKVTEKGKYVELRCDPISGHTALYWYRQSLGQGPEFLIYFQGTGAADDSGLPNDRFFAVRPEGSVSTLKIQRTERGDSAVYLCASSLQGGLNTDTQYFGPGTRLTVL.

This chain joins TRBV6-4 and TRBJ1-6; D may be TRBD1 (6 bases). V lost 5 bases and J lost 5, with 10 bases in between. Germline CDR1 and CDR2: MRHNA and SNTAGT. This CDR3 region has 14 residues. The CDR3 is CASSSGTNNSPLHF. CDR3 coding DNA: TGTGCCAGCAGTTCCGGGACAAATAATTCACCCCTCCACTTT.

The J gene is TRBJ2-7, the V gene TRBV7-2; weak D call: TRBD1 (6 bases). V was pared by 6 bases and J by 3 bases, with 15 bases between. The CDR3 has 14 amino acids. Germline CDR1 and CDR2: SGHTA and FQGNSA. CDR3 amino acids: CASSPGHLNYEQYF. In DNA form, the CDR3 reads TGTGCCAGCAGTCCGGGACACCTGAACTACGAGCAGTACTTC.

This clone has more than one count but fewer than ten. The genes are TRBV5-1 and TRBJ2-7; 9 nucleotides agree with TRBD2. The V gene's germline CDR1 is SGHRS and CDR2 YFSETQ. With 0 bases clipped from V and 5 bases from J, the junction kept 9 bases outside the gene matches. The CDR3 covers 16 residues. CDR3 nucleotide sequence: TGCGCCAGCAGCTTGGGGGTAGCGGGAGCATTAAACGAGCAGTACTTC. It codes for CASSLGVAGALNEQYF. The full variable domain, in which reference TRBV5-1 and TRBJ2-7 provide the parts outside the CDR3, is KAGVTQTPRYLIKTRGQQVTLSCSPISGHRSVSWYQQTPGQGLQFLFEYFSETQRNKGNFPGRFSGRQFSNSRSEMNVSTLELGDSALYLCASSLGVAGALNEQYFGPGTRLTVT.